The sequence of this TCR beta chain was determined in a study of human CD4 T cells and Enterobacteriaceae. All CD4+ cells other than CD45RA+CCR7+CD95- naive cells were sorted as memory, over 98% pure. Between the trimmed V and J ends, which lost 1 base and 7 bases, there was a span of 7 bases. CDR1 and CDR2 from the germline V gene are MNHNS and SASEGT. The CDR3 extends over 13 amino acids. Repertoires were generated with immunoSEQ multiplex PCR, while TCRdb's copy carries only in-frame clones and drops some. The profile shows 25,000 to 30,000 clones, approximately 82% of them singletons. The sample comprised memory CD4+ T cells from blood. The chain employs TRBV6-1 and TRBJ2-2; the D is unclear. The receptor was isolated from a human donor in good health. This chain's CDR3 is CASSEGFYGELFF. The CDR3 DNA reads as TGTGCCAGCAGTGAAGGGTTTTACGGGGAGCTGTTTTTT.